A single sample gave rise to the 5 T cell receptor beta chains below, sequenced in a study of T cells after yellow fever vaccination (dated by TCRdb to the late 2010s). Libraries were made using 5' RACE. Data came from an Illumina HiSeq 2500. The public reads were quality trimmed at Q25 with fastp and then assembled into clones with MiXCR by TCRdb, keeping productive beta chains. CDR3 protein duplicates are merged, each entry listing the most common genes and DNA. The sample profile shows about 400,000 distinct CDR3 sequences; under 14% of them were found once. The ten top clones hold roughly 18% of the sample. Read against the paper, the sample's treatment or condition label means: live attenuated yellow fever vaccine strain. The specimen was PBMCs, collected on the day of the first yellow fever vaccination. The receptors stem from a man between 18 and 29 years old who received the YFV17D yellow fever vaccine.

This clonotype came up a few times. The chain employs TRBV9 and TRBJ2-3, with 8 nucleotides matching TRBD2. V lost 4 bases to trimming and J lost 5 bases; unmatched junction nucleotides: 15. CDR3 length: 17 residues. CDR1 is SGDLS and CDR2 is YYNGEE in the germline V gene. The DNA of the CDR3 is TGTGCCAGCAGCTTTCCCGTCGGCGGGGGGCCCATAGATACGCAGTATTTT. Protein product: CASSFPVGGGPIDTQYF.

V usage is TRBV2 and J usage is TRBJ2-3; D might be TRBD2 (7 bases). The V and J ends lost 7 bases and 0 bases respectively, with 11 bases between them. This CDR3 contains 14 residues. Germline V gene lookup returns CDR1 SNHLY and CDR2 FYNNEI. The CDR3 coding sequence is TGTGCCAGCAAAGAGGGGGGGAGCACAGATACGCAGTATTTT. Protein product: CASKEGGSTDTQYF. Variable domain in full (rest from reference TRBV2 and TRBJ2-3): EPEVTQTPSHQVTQMGQEVILRCVPISNHLYFYWYRQILGQKVEFLVSFYNNEISEKSEIFDDQFSVERPDGSNFTLKIRSTKLEDSAMYFCASKEGGSTDTQYFGPGTRLTVL.

This clonotype appeared a few times. The chain employs TRBV3-1 and TRBJ2-7; D call uncertain. Germline values: CDR1 LGHDT, CDR2 YNNKEL (reference sequence). CDR3 length: 15 residues. The germline V and J ends were trimmed by 0 bases and 3 bases, with 12 bases remaining between them. CDR3 protein: CASSQDNIPDYEQYF. The DNA of the CDR3 is TGTGCCAGCAGCCAAGATAATATCCCAGACTACGAGCAGTACTTC.

In its sample, this clonotype was seen a few times. The genes are TRBV7-3 and TRBJ2-3; D possibly matches TRBD1 or TRBD2 (5 bases each). The CDR3 covers 14 residues. V was cut by 1 base and J by 5 bases, with 10 bases left in between. The V gene's germline CDR1 is SGHTA and CDR2 FQGTGA. This CDR3 is CASSLRGVKDTQYF. The CDR3 DNA reads TGTGCCAGCAGCTTAAGAGGGGTGAAAGATACGCAGTATTTT.

This chain connects TRBV18 to TRBJ2-2; 7 nucleotides match TRBD1. J was trimmed by 6 bases and V by 3 bases; bases with no gene match: 10. The germline V gene has CDR1 KGHSH and CDR2 LQKENI. The CDR3 sequence is 16 residues long. CDR3 sequence reads: CASSPTGQPTPGELFF. CDR3 bases: TGTGCCAGCTCACCGACGGGACAGCCAACGCCCGGGGAGCTGTTTTTT.